This T cell receptor beta chain was captured by sequencing in a study of radiotherapy plus CTLA-4 blockade in lung cancer. Turning to the study itself: Among all patients, roughly 17% showed objective responses, while about 34% had disease control. General study findings and limits: Response was reportedly best predicted by early blood T cell clone dynamics, with interferon-beta. Blood-borne expansion of tumor-derived TCR clones followed radiotherapy plus ipilimumab.

Concerning this clone itself: Antigen unknown.

CDR3 length equals 13 residues. The germline gives CDR1 SGHRS, CDR2 YFSETQ. Trimming removed 5 bases from V and 6 bases from J; junction bases left unmatched: 5. Here immunoSEQ multiplex PCR was the method, and the copy in TCRdb shows in-frame clones only, minus some. Counted here are roughly 110,000 clones, 81% occurring once; the ten biggest clones make up 3% to 4%. Patients in the study, people with chemo-refractory metastatic non-small-cell lung cancer, received focal radiation plus ipilimumab CTLA-4 blockade. The chain joins TRBV5-1 to TRBJ2-5; 9 bases fit TRBD2. Sequencing used peripheral blood, obtained from a patient treated with radiotherapy plus ipilimumab. This TCR was sampled from a human donor with non-small cell lung cancer that progressed on radiotherapy plus ipilimumab. Some clones in this sample may be carry-over from other donors' samples. CDR3: CASRAGGSKTQYF. In DNA form, the CDR3 reads TGCGCCAGCAGAGCGGGGGGATCGAAGACCCAGTACTTC.